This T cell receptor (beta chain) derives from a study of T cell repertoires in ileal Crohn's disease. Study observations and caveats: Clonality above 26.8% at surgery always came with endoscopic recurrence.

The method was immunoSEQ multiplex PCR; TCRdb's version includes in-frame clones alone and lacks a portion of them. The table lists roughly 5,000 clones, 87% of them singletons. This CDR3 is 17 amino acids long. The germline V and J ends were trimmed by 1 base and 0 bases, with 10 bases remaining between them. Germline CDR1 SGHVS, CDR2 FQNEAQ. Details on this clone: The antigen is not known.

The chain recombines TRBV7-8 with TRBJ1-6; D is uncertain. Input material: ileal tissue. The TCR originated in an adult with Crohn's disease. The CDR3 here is CASSLDIVSSYNSPLHF. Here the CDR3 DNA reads TGTGCCAGCAGCTTAGATATAGTGAGCTCCTATAATTCACCCCTCCACTTT.